This T cell receptor beta chain was captured in a study of cytomegalovirus exposure and HLA in healthy donors. Overall study results and limits: It was assumed in the presence/absence analyses that sequencing depth was roughly uniform across donors. Prior analysis indicated that the majority of TCR beta V segments exhibited productivity approximately 87% or approximately 30% of the time.

V was cut by 3 bases and J by 4 bases, with 9 bases left in between. From germline, CDR1 is LNHDA and CDR2 SQIVND (reference sequence). This CDR3 region has 14 residues. In regard to this clone: What it recognizes is unknown.

60 Vbeta and 13 Jbeta primers were used in PCR. Sequencing was performed with immunoSEQ multiplex PCR; in TCRdb, only in-frame clones are kept and a portion is missing. The sample lists some 150,000 clones, roughly 77% seen once, with approximately 1.8% in the top ten. The rearrangement links TRBV19 to TRBJ1-4, with D unclear. The sequenced sample consisted of PBMCs. This TCR derives from a woman in her thirties in good health and CMV-seronegative. CDR3 sequence: CASSISRSNEKLFF. CDR3 bases: TGTGCCAGTAGTATCTCCAGAAGTAATGAAAAACTGTTTTTT.